These T cell receptor beta chains were read from a single sample in a study of OX40 agonist ivuxolimab in advanced cancers. Generated by immunoSEQ multiplex PCR, the TCRdb table keeps only in-frame clones and is missing some. The top ten clones hold approximately 12% of a sample with 40,000 or so clones, more than 75% of them seen once. The specimen comprised CD4+ or CD8+ T cells sorted from blood, sampled in a trial of the OX40 agonist ivuxolimab. These receptors all stem from an adult with an advanced solid tumor such as melanoma, head and neck, liver or kidney cancer. CDR3s leave out the opening cysteine and the closing phenylalanine or tryptophan. Clone sizes are given selectively: once, few, many, or a class where the clone is expanded.

CDR3 protein: ASSLSSYEQY
V gene: TRBV2
clone size: -

CDR3 protein: ASSKNTEAF
V gene: TRBV27
clone size: -

CDR3 protein: ASSVDPPHSPYNEQF
V gene: TRBV9
clone size: once

CDR3 protein: ASSLEARHTQY
V gene: TRBV11-2
clone size: -

CDR3 protein: ASSKDSGRDPFEQY
V gene: TRBV19
clone size: -

CDR3 protein: ASSLVLNEKLF
V gene: TRBV4-2
clone size: -

CDR3 protein: ASSQAGATNEKLF
V gene: TRBV4-1
clone size: -

CDR3 protein: ASSSRNGQETQY
V gene: TRBV4-1
clone size: -

CDR3 protein: AWRPDGRNQPQH
V gene: TRBV30
clone size: -

CDR3 protein: SVELGAHEQY
V gene: TRBV29-1
clone size: -

CDR3 protein: ASSESAGYEQY
V gene: TRBV10-2
clone size: -

CDR3 protein: ASLTGLSSGNTIY
V gene: TRBV7-6
clone size: -

CDR3 protein: ASSQQQGSSYEQY
V gene: TRBV4-1
clone size: -

CDR3 protein: ASRSRESYEQY
V gene: TRBV7-9
clone size: -

CDR3 protein: ASSQGLGGGSTDTQY
V gene: TRBV4-1
clone size: -

CDR3 protein: ASRRPGLAYNEQF
V gene: TRBV7-9
clone size: -

CDR3 protein: SVSAVTDTQY
V gene: TRBV29-1
clone size: -

CDR3 protein: ASSEPNRDRVTREKLF
V gene: TRBV10-1
clone size: -

CDR3 protein: ATSRVGTGPSPLH
V gene: TRBV15
clone size: -

CDR3 protein: ASSLTPGTTQGEQF
V gene: TRBV27
clone size: -